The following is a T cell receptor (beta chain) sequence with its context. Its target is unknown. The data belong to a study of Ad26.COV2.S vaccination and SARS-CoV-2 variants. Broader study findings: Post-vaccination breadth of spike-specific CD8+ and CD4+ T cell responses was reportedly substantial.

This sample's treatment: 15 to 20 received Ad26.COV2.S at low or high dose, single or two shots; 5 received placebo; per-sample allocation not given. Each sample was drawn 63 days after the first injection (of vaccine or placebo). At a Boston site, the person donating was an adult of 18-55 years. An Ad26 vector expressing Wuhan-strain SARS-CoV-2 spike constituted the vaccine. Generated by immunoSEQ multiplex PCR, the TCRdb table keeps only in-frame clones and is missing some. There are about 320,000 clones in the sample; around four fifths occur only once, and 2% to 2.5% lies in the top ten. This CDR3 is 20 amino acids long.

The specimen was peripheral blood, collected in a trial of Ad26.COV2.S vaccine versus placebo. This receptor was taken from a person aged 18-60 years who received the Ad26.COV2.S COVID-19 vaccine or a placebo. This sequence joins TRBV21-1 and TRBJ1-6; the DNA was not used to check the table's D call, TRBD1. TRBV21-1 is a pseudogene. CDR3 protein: CASTKTSGQSKSSYNSPLHF. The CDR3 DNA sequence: TGTGCCAGCACTAAGACTTCGGGACAGAGCAAGAGCTCCTATAATTCACCCCTCCACTTT.